This T cell receptor (beta chain) was identified during a study of HIV-infected children after antiretroviral therapy interruption (dated by TCRdb to the late 2010s). Background on the whole study: All eight included children had a CD4+ count above 500 and a viral load below 50 copies/ml, with four on planned treatment interruption and four on continuous treatment. Alongside measurements of thymic output, the study compared TCR repertoires of children on planned treatment interruption with TCR repertoires of children on continuous antiretroviral treatment. For the continuous-treatment arm, samples from the corresponding weeks 0, 48 and 150 were analyzed. Exposure to EBV and CMV had been recorded for most participating children. The interruption group had a median age of 9.5 years, and the continuous treatment group had a median age of approximately 8 years. In the interruption arm, samples were obtained at week 0, week 12, end of interruption (week 24 or 48), and about 3 years after study end.

Explained via the paper, the treatment or condition label denotes: PENTA 11 planned treatment interruption arm or continuous ART arm. The participants were children from the United Kingdom between 2 and 15 years old who had been on ART with at least three drugs for 24 weeks or longer. Cryopreserved PBMCs containing at least 5 million viable cells were needed, and four candidate patients were excluded because their viable PBMC yield was low. Using a FACSAria III cell sorter, memory CD8+ CD45RO+ CD45RA- T cells were FACS-sorted out of thawed PBMCs. The sorted cells were fixed, and RNA was then extracted with the RNeasy FFPE kit and afterward with the RNeasy Micro kit. The CDR3 covers 17 residues, taking in both the cysteine and the phenylalanine. The sequence is cut down to CDR3 DNA, 51 bases in frame from base 1. V loses 7 bases, J loses 0 bases, and the germline ends lie 22 bases apart. CDR1 and CDR2, looked up from the germline V gene, are MNHEY and SVGEGT.

The library came from 3' RACE. To correct PCR amplification bias, TCR libraries were generated from RNA with a 3' RACE protocol that used unique molecular identifiers. Amplicon libraries were pooled in groups of up to 12 and sequenced on an Illumina MiSeq using v2 2x250 paired-end chemistry. From the authors' description of their analysis: Reads were processed with Decombinator to assign V and J genes and CDR3, with barcode-based error and PCR bias correction. Before the Gini coefficient was calculated with the R ineq package, repertoires were subsampled to the same depth. GLIPH, Hamming distance and a shared triplet metric were used to assess CDR3 similarity. TCRdb redid the processing of the public reads, applying fastp at Q25 and MiXCR, and retained in-frame beta chains. A single entry per CDR3 protein holds the most common genes and DNA from its merged rows. The V and J calls follow TCRdb's processing rather than the paper's. The sample records some 15,000 distinct CDR3 sequences, around 3.4% of which are singletons. About a third of the sample belongs to the ten largest clones.

Here is what the overall study found, with its caveats: In the naive CD4+ repertoires of PTI patients, CDR3 sharing between time points dropped after the start of interruption, while many sequences were shared between the end of interruption and 3 years later. The low number of patients is regarded as a limitation, and the data should be interpreted with caution. In three patients, shared-triplet CDR3 clusters rose after interruption, but the overall increase reached significance only when one outlier patient was excluded.

This clonotype was detected a few times. Its binding antigen is unknown. Per-base qualities were not stored, and no clone one base away is much larger. The sequenced sample was CD45RO+ CD8+ T cells from PBMCs, pooled from several time points, obtained from a donor given antiretroviral therapy, either interrupted or continuous. Per the publication, the cell subset or site label means: memory CD8+ CD45RO+ CD45RA- T cells. The chain employs TRBV6-2 or TRBV6-3 and TRBJ2-7, with no D gene named confidently. The source is a pool of human donors with HIV. The CDR3 reads CASTSNWPGRSSYEQYF. At the DNA level, the sequence is TGTGCCAGCACCTCAAACTGGCCCGGCCGTAGCTCCTACGAGCAGTACTTC.